One sample yielded the 27 T cell receptor beta chains listed below, sequenced in a study of blood T cell repertoires in COVID-19 (dated by TCRdb to the early 2020s). Library preparation employed the immunoSEQ multiplex PCR assay. Drawn from immuneACCESS, this table holds only the in-frame rearrangements with V and J called that TCRdb kept. Clones are partly lost; checked studies trace under half to an unresolved V gene and leave the rest unexplained. The sample contains 350,000 to 450,000 clones, 80% to 90% of them found a single time. The top ten clonotypes cover roughly 1.2% of the sample. Material for sequencing was peripheral blood. The source is a man aged 40-50 years with acute or convalescent COVID-19.

This clone was recorded a few times. The chain links TRBV19 to TRBJ2-6, with D perhaps matching TRBD1 (5 bases). The CDR3 extends over 18 amino acids. The germline V and J ends were trimmed by 9 bases and 0 bases, with 21 bases remaining between them. Germline V lookup: CDR1 LNHDA, CDR2 SQIVND (reference sequence). The CDR3 sequence: CASHPGGHLSSGANVLTF. CDR3 nucleotide sequence: TGTGCCAGCCACCCTGGTGGACACCTCTCCTCTGGGGCCAACGTCCTGACTTTC.

The chain links TRBV10-3 to TRBJ2-2; 7 nucleotides line up with TRBD1. Germline V gene sequence: CDR1 ENHRY, CDR2 SYGVKD. The CDR3 totals 15 residues. The V and J ends lost 5 bases and 9 bases, in that order; junction bases with no gene match: 12. As DNA, the CDR3 is TGTGCCATCAGTCAAAACAGGGGCTACAACCGGGAGCTGTTTTTT. This sequence encodes CAISQNRGYNRELFF.

J is TRBJ1-2 and V is TRBV7-9, with TRBD1 matching 8 bases. Germline CDR1 and CDR2: SEHNR and FQNEAQ (reference sequence). V gave up 5 bases and J gave up 0 bases; unmatched junction bases: 5. This CDR3 comprises 15 residues. In DNA, the CDR3 is TGTGCCAGCAGCATCACAGGGGGTTCTAACTATGGCTACACCTTC. It specifies CASSITGGSNYGYTF.

This sequence joins TRBV2 and TRBJ2-5, with 7 bases aligning to TRBD2. The CDR3 loop spans 16 amino acids. Germline V CDR1 and CDR2: SNHLY, FYNNEI. V lost 1 base and J lost 1; bases outside the gene matches: 6. The CDR3 DNA is TGTGCCAGCAGTGAAGGATGGGGGGGAATCCAAGAGACCCAGTACTTC. This gives the protein CASSEGWGGIQETQYF.

The gene calls are TRBV7-2 and TRBJ1-1, with D perhaps TRBD1 (5 bases). Germline-derived CDR1 and CDR2 are SGHTA and FQGNSA. The CDR3 is 11 amino acids. V dropped 2 bases and J dropped 8 bases, with 6 bases sitting between them. The CDR3 protein is CASSLPGEAFF. The CDR3 nucleotides read TGTGCCAGCAGCTTACCAGGGGAAGCTTTCTTT.

The CDR3: CAWSLGGQAVGAFF. CDR3 bases: TGTGCCTGGAGTCTAGGCGGACAGGCGGTGGGAGCTTTCTTT. This chain connects TRBV30 to TRBJ1-1; TRBD1 agrees at 7 bases. The CDR3 sequence is 14 residues long. Trimming took 2 bases from V and 10 from J; bases not matched to a gene: 13. CDR1 and CDR2 (germline): GTSNPN, SVGIG (reference sequence).

V and J are TRBV5-4 and TRBJ1-1; 9 nucleotides line up with TRBD1. Germline V lookup: CDR1 SGHNT, CDR2 YYREEE (reference sequence). V trimming: 3 bases; J trimming: 11 bases; junction bases outside the gene matches: 8. The CDR3 contains 13 residues. CDR3 sequence (DNA): TGTGCCAGCAGCTCGGGGACAGGGAATTCGGCTTTCTTT. The encoded protein is CASSSGTGNSAFF.

V is TRBV6-5 and J is TRBJ1-5, with TRBD1 as a possible D gene (5 bases). The germline CDR1 and CDR2 sequences are MNHEY and SVGAGI. The CDR3 totals 15 residues. Deletions cut 5 bases from V and 2 bases from J, with 13 bases between. CDR3 protein: CASSHQGYGNQPQHF. DNA of the CDR3: TGTGCCAGCAGTCATCAGGGATACGGCAATCAGCCCCAGCATTTT.

V is TRBV5-6 and J is TRBJ1-2, with 12 bases fitting TRBD1. After removal of 4 bases from V and 4 bases from J, the junction contained 14 bases not matched to a gene. Germline assignment: CDR1 SGHDT and CDR2 YYEEEE. The CDR3 loop spans 18 amino acids. CDR3 loop: CASSPTGTGGVYSYGYTF. CDR3 DNA sequence: TGTGCCAGCAGCCCAACGGGGACAGGGGGCGTATATTCCTATGGCTACACCTTC.

This clone was observed once. This rearrangement joins TRBV4-1 to TRBJ1-1; possible D gene TRBD1, 5 bases. Germline V gene data show CDR1 as MGHRA and CDR2 as YSYEKL. CDR3 length: 16 amino acids. Trimming stripped 1 base from V and 1 base from J, with 13 bases between. In DNA, the CDR3 is TGCGCCAGCAGCCAAGTCAGGGTGGGGAAGAACACTGAAGCTTTCTTT. Protein sequence: CASSQVRVGKNTEAFF.

V and J are TRBV6-5 and TRBJ2-2; 8 nucleotides match TRBD1. Germline CDR1 and CDR2: MNHEY and SVGAGI. The CDR3 is made up of 15 amino acids. V shed 7 bases and J 6 bases; nucleotides not matched to a gene: 10. For the CDR3, the DNA is TGTGCCAGCAAGCGTCTAACAGGGGGGTCCGGGGAGCTGTTTTTT. It is translated as CASKRLTGGSGELFF.

This chain joins TRBV27 and TRBJ2-7; no reliable D call. Germline CDR1 reads MNHEY; CDR2 reads SMNVEV (reference sequence). The germline V and J ends were trimmed by 2 bases and 0 bases, with 8 bases remaining between them. This CDR3 has 14 residues. CDR3 DNA sequence: TGTGCCAGCAGTTTAGGCCGGAGCTCCTACGAGCAGTACTTC. Protein: CASSLGRSSYEQYF.

The table lists this clone with a count of one. The chain combines TRBV19 with TRBJ1-2; 9 bases line up with TRBD1. The germline CDR1 and CDR2 sequences are LNHDA and SQIVND (reference sequence). J gave up 4 bases and V 7 bases, and 16 bases lay outside the gene matches. The CDR3 extends over 17 amino acids. Here the CDR3 reads CASIKRARGQGSYGYTF. DNA of the CDR3: TGTGCCAGTATAAAAAGAGCGCGGGGACAGGGATCCTATGGCTACACCTTC. Full variable domain (rest looked up from reference TRBV19 and TRBJ1-2): DGGITQSPKYLFRKEGQNVTLSCEQNLNHDAMYWYRQDPGQGLRLIYYSQIVNDFQKGDIAEGYSVSREKKESFPLTVTSAQKNPTAFYLCASIKRARGQGSYGYTFGSGTRLTVV.

The chain has TRBV29-1 and TRBJ1-2; 12 bases are a match to TRBD1. The CDR3 extends over 14 amino acids. Germline V gives CDR1 SQVTM, CDR2 ANQGSEA. Germline trimming cut 4 bases from V and 8 bases from J; bases unmatched to any gene: 8. This CDR3 reads CSVAEGTGGGGYTF. The CDR3 DNA sequence: TGCAGCGTTGCGGAAGGGACAGGGGGCGGGGGCTACACCTTC.

V and J are TRBV2 and TRBJ1-1; 7 bases agree with TRBD1. The trim removed 5 bases at V and 4 bases at J, leaving 7 bases unmatched. This CDR3 is 14 amino acids long. CDR1 and CDR2 from the germline V gene are SNHLY and FYNNEI. As DNA, the CDR3 is TGTGCCAGCAGTCTAACAGGGGCCACCACTGAAGCTTTCTTT. This gives the protein CASSLTGATTEAFF.

The chain uses TRBV11-2 and TRBJ2-7, with TRBD1 as a possible D gene (5 bases). The V end was cut by 4 bases, the J end by 2 bases, with 15 bases between. This CDR3 has 15 residues. The germline V gene encodes CDR1 SGHAT and CDR2 FQNNGV. For the CDR3, the DNA is TGTGCCAGCAGCTCCATTTACAGGTCACCCTACGAGCAGTACTTC. Protein sequence: CASSSIYRSPYEQYF.

The V gene is TRBV28, the J gene TRBJ2-7, with TRBD1 matching 8 bases. This CDR3 is built from 15 residues. Unmatched junction bases numbered 12, after V lost 8 bases and J lost 3 bases. The germline CDR1 and CDR2 sequences are MDHEN and SYDVKM. CDR3 bases: TGTGCCAGCTGTAGGGACCCCGGGACAGGCTACGAGCAGTACTTC. Translation gives CASCRDPGTGYEQYF.

The J gene is TRBJ1-3, the V gene TRBV28; TRBD1 agrees at 7 bases. This CDR3 has 17 residues. Germline V gives CDR1 MDHEN, CDR2 SYDVKM. With V trimmed by 5 bases and J by 0 bases, 10 bases remained unmatched. The DNA of the CDR3 is TGTGCCAGCAGTCCTCGGACAGGATCTATCTCTGGAAACACCATATATTTT. Its translation: CASSPRTGSISGNTIYF.

The genes are TRBV27 and TRBJ1-1, with 7 bases that match TRBD1. Germline loops: CDR1 MNHEY, CDR2 SMNVEV (reference sequence). The length of the CDR3 is 14 residues. The V and J ends lost 6 bases and 1 base, in that order; junction bases with no gene match: 5. CDR3: CASRRQGENTEAFF. The CDR3 region has the DNA TGTGCCAGCAGGAGACAGGGAGAGAACACTGAAGCTTTCTTT.

V and J are TRBV20-1 and TRBJ2-7; D gene uncertain. Trimming left V 3 bases short and J 0 bases short, with 9 bases between. The CDR3 is made up of 13 amino acids. The germline gives CDR1 DFQATT, CDR2 SNEGSKA (reference sequence). CDR3 DNA: TGCAGTGCTAGTGGCGGTGACTCCTACGAGCAGTACTTC. It codes for CSASGGDSYEQYF.

The chain links TRBV5-6 to TRBJ2-2, with D possibly being TRBD2 (6 bases). The CDR3 covers 16 residues. Germline CDR1 is SGHDT and CDR2 is YYEEEE. V dropped 4 bases and J dropped 4 bases, with 17 bases sitting between them. CDR3 nucleotide sequence: TGTGCCAGCAGCGGGGGACTCCTTCTACTCACCGGGGAGCTGTTTTTT. This gives the protein CASSGGLLLLTGELFF.

The CDR3 DNA is TGTGCCAGCAGTTTGTGGGCGAGCGGAGAGACCCAGTACTTC. Translating it yields CASSLWASGETQYF. The chain employs TRBV27 and TRBJ2-5; perhaps TRBD2 as D (5 bases). The CDR3 loop spans 14 amino acids. V lost 3 bases to trimming and J lost 4 bases, with 12 bases between them. The germline CDR1 and CDR2 sequences are MNHEY and SMNVEV (reference sequence).

The rearrangement joins TRBV4-2 to TRBJ2-7; 12 bases line up with TRBD2. The trim removed 0 bases at V and 5 bases at J, leaving 8 bases unmatched. The CDR3 sequence is 17 residues long. Per germline, CDR1 LGHNA and CDR2 YNFKEQ. CDR3 coding DNA: TGTGCCAGCAGCCAAGATCTGACTAGCGGGAGTTTCCACGAGCAGTACTTC. It specifies CASSQDLTSGSFHEQYF.

The chain couples TRBV4-2 to TRBJ2-3; TRBD2 matches at 11 bases. Trimming cost V 0 bases and J 6 bases; bases outside gene matches: 8. The CDR3 totals 17 residues. Germline lookup yields CDR1 LGHNA and CDR2 YNFKEQ. The CDR3 bases are TGTGCCAGCAGCCAAGAAGGGACTAGCGGTCGGAGGGATACGCAGTATTTT. Its protein is CASSQEGTSGRRDTQYF.

The rearrangement links TRBV9 to TRBJ2-1, with TRBD2 identical over 8 bases. Germline CDR1 reads SGDLS; CDR2 reads YYNGEE. The CDR3 is 15 residues long. The J segment lost 5 bases and the V segment lost 0 bases, leaving 4 bases of the junction unmatched. For the CDR3, the DNA is TGTGCCAGCAGCGTAGAGGGACTAGAGAACAATGAGCAGTTCTTC. Protein product: CASSVEGLENNEQFF.

The chain has TRBV5-1 and TRBJ2-5; 8 bases line up with TRBD1. The V and J ends lost 1 base and 2 bases, in that order; junction bases with no gene match: 4. CDR3 length equals 15 residues. Looked up from germline, CDR1 is SGHRS and CDR2 is YFSETQ. The CDR3 sequence: CASSLLQGAQETQYF. The CDR3, as DNA: TGCGCCAGCAGCTTGTTGCAGGGGGCTCAAGAGACCCAGTACTTC.

The V and J genes are TRBV19 and TRBJ2-2; TRBD2 agrees at 10 bases. The J segment lost 1 base and the V segment lost 5 bases, leaving 4 bases of the junction unmatched. Germline CDR1 is LNHDA and CDR2 is SQIVND (reference sequence). CDR3 length: 16 residues. The CDR3 DNA sequence: TGTGCCAGTAGTTCAACTAGCGGGAAGAACACCGGGGAGCTGTTTTTT. Translation: CASSSTSGKNTGELFF.